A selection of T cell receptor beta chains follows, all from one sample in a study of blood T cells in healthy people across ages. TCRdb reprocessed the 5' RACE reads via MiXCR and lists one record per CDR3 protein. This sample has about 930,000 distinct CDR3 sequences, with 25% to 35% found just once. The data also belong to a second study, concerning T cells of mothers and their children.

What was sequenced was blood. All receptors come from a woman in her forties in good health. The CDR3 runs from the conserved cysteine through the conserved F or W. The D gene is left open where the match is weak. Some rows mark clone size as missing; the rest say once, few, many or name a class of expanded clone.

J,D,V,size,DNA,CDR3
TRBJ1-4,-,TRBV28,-,TGTGCCAGCAATATTCAGAGCGGGAATGAAAAACTGTTTTTT,CASNIQSGNEKLFF
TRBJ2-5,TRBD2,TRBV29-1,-,TGCAGCGTTGGGGGCAACGGTCCGACTAGCGGGGGTGAGACCCAGTACTTC,CSVGGNGPTSGGETQYF
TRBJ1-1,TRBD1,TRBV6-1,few,TGTGCCAGCAGTGGCAGGACAGGGACTGAAGCTTTCTTT,CASSGRTGTEAFF
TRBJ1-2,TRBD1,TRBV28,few,TGTGCCAGCAGTCCTCTCACATCAACAGGGGCCCTTCGGTATGGCTACACCTTC,CASSPLTSTGALRYGYTF
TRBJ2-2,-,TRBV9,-,TGTGCCAGCGGCGGCGGGACCGCCGCGAACACCGGGGAGCTGTTTTTT,CASGGGTAANTGELFF
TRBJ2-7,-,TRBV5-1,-,TGCGCCAGCAGCTTGGAGGGGGGGCGTGGGCAGTACTTC,CASSLEGGRGQYF
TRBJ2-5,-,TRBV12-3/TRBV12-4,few,TGTGCCAGCAGACCGACCGGGACTGGCCTCGGAGAGACCCAGTACTTC,CASRPTGTGLGETQYF
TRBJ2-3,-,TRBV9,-,TGTGCCAGCAGCGTATCCGTACGAGGGGCCGGCCATACGCAGTATTTT,CASSVSVRGAGHTQYF
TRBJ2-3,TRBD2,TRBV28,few,TGTGCCAGCACCCTGAAGCGGGGGGGCTGGTCAGATACGCAGTATTTT,CASTLKRGGWSDTQYF
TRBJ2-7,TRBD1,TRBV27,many,TGTGCCAGCAGTTCAGCCGACAGGGTGAAAGAGCAGTACTTC,CASSSADRVKEQYF
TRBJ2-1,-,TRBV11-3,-,TGTGCCAGCAGCCCGGGGACGAACTACAATGAGCAGTTCTTC,CASSPGTNYNEQFF
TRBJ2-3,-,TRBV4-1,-,TGCGCCAGCAGCCCGCCTTCTTACACAGATACGCAGTATTTT,CASSPPSYTDTQYF
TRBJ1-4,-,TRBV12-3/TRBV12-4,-,TGTGCCAGTCTCCGGGGGCAGGGAAGTGAAAAACTGTTTTTT,CASLRGQGSEKLFF